Listed here is a single T cell receptor (beta chain). Its antigen is unknown. Base-call qualities are not available, and no considerably larger clone is one nucleotide away. This entry comes from a study of technical replicates of blood from several donors (dated by TCRdb to about 2017). From V the trimming removes 4 bases and from J it removes 5 bases, while the gene matches leave 6 bases of the junction unaccounted for. CDR1 is given as MGHRA and CDR2 as YSYEKL, both from the germline V gene. The CDR3 contains 16 residues, cysteine and phenylalanine counted. Just the 48-base CDR3 DNA is kept, in frame starting at base 1. The library was made by the immunoSEQ multiplex PCR assay. Not all clones reach the TCRdb copy of this immuneACCESS table, which keeps in-frame sequences only. Checked studies attribute under half of the gap to unresolved V genes and leave the rest unexplained. Across this sample there are tens of thousands of clones, with around 94% seen only once. 0.35% to 0.45% of the sample belongs to the ten largest clones.

The sequenced material came from T cells isolated from PBMCs. The chain was built from TRBV4-1 and TRBJ2-1, with 12 middle bases fitting TRBD2. The TCR comes from a human donor in good health. The DNA sequence reads TGCGCCAGCAGCCCGCGGACTAGCGGGAATAACAATGAGCAGTTCTTC. It encodes CASSPRTSGNNNEQFF.